What follows are 22 T cell receptor beta chains derived from one specimen sequenced in a study of long-term antiretroviral therapy in people with HIV. Assay version v3.0 of immunoSEQ was used, and it was run at survey level. Measured with immunoSEQ multiplex PCR; TCRdb has only the in-frame clones, and not every one. The sample has about 22,000 clones, around four fifths seen once. The source was unsorted PBMCs, collected 5.9 years after starting antiretroviral therapy. The origin of the receptors is a man in his thirties or forties with HIV.

This sequence joins TRBV5-6 and TRBJ1-2; 8 bases match TRBD1. Unmatched junction bases numbered 7, after V lost 2 bases and J lost 4 bases. Germline lookup yields CDR1 SGHDT and CDR2 YYEEEE. This CDR3 has 15 amino acids. CDR3 DNA sequence: TGTGCCAGCAGCTTTGGACAGGGAAGGTCCTATGGCTACACCTTC. It yields the protein CASSFGQGRSYGYTF.

The CDR3 nucleotides are TGTGCCAGCAGCTTTAGCCAGTTGAGAGGCTACACCTTC. Protein: CASSFSQLRGYTF. The chain carries TRBV5-4 and TRBJ1-2; D is uncertain. The CDR3 has 13 amino acids. The ends were cut back, 2 bases at V and 8 bases at J, with 13 bases in the middle. From germline, CDR1 is SGHNT and CDR2 YYREEE (reference sequence). Combining the CDR3 with reference TRBV5-4 and TRBJ1-2 gives the whole variable domain ETGVTQSPTHLIKTRGQQVTLRCSSQSGHNTVSWYQQALGQGPQFIFQYYREEENGRGNFPPRFSGLQFPNYSSELNVNALELDDSALYLCASSFSQLRGYTFGSGTRLTVV.

This sequence joins TRBV5-4 and TRBJ2-3, with 8 bases matching TRBD2. Germline lookup yields CDR1 SGHNT and CDR2 YYREEE (reference sequence). This CDR3 is 17 amino acids long. V lost 4 bases, J lost 4 bases, and 14 bases stayed unmatched. CDR3 DNA sequence: TGTGCCAGCAGCCCGGCTCTAGCGGGCCCGGGCGCAGATACGCAGTATTTT. This translates into CASSPALAGPGADTQYF. The full variable domain, rest sourced from reference TRBV5-4 and TRBJ2-3, is ETGVTQSPTHLIKTRGQQVTLRCSSQSGHNTVSWYQQALGQGPQFIFQYYREEENGRGNFPPRFSGLQFPNYSSELNVNALELDDSALYLCASSPALAGPGADTQYFGPGTRLTVL.

The CDR3: CASSLIALRDEQFF. DNA of the CDR3: TGTGCCAGCAGCTTGATAGCGCTCCGAGATGAGCAGTTCTTC. This rearrangement joins TRBV5-6 to TRBJ2-1; TRBD2 is a possible D gene (5 bases). Germline values: CDR1 SGHDT, CDR2 YYEEEE. Trimming shortened V by 1 base and J by 8 bases, and 13 bases separated the two germline ends. This CDR3 is built from 14 residues.

The chain carries TRBV18 and TRBJ2-1, with D maybe TRBD1 (5 bases). CDR1 and CDR2 from the germline V gene are KGHSH and LQKENI. The V end lost 2 bases, the J end lost 12 bases, and 17 bases lay between the germline ends. The CDR3 is 14 residues long. Here the CDR3 reads CASSPRGSGETQFF. The CDR3 coding sequence is TGTGCCAGCTCACCAAGGGGTAGTGGGGAAACGCAGTTCTTC. The full variable domain, in which reference TRBV18 and TRBJ2-1 provide the parts outside the CDR3, is NAGVMQNPRHLVRRRGQEARLRCSPMKGHSHVYWYRQLPEEGLKFMVYLQKENIIDESGMPKERFSAEFPKEGPSILRIQQVVRGDSAAYFCASSPRGSGETQFFGPGTRLTVL.

The chain is built from TRBV6-4 and TRBJ2-2, with a possible D match to TRBD1 (5 bases). Per the germline V gene, CDR1 is MRHNA and CDR2 is SNTAGT. V gave up 2 bases and J gave up 1 base, with 5 bases separating them. The CDR3 is made up of 14 amino acids. As DNA, the CDR3 is TGTGCCAGCAGTGACGGACAGAACACCGGGGAGCTGTTTTTT. Its protein product is CASSDGQNTGELFF.

This chain joins TRBV7-9 and TRBJ2-7; no firm D call. With 5 bases removed from V and 3 bases from J, the gap between germline ends came to 11 bases. CDR1 is SEHNR, CDR2 FQNEAQ, per germline (reference sequence). CDR3 length: 13 residues. CDR3 residues: CASSRPADYEQYF. CDR3 bases: TGTGCCAGCAGCCGACCCGCAGACTACGAGCAGTACTTC. The full variable domain, its missing parts supplied by reference TRBV7-9 and TRBJ2-7, is DTGVSQNPRHKITKRGQNVTFRCDPISEHNRLYWYRQTLGQGPEFLTYFQNEAQLEKSRLLSDRFSAERPKGSFSTLEIQRTEQGDSAMYLCASSRPADYEQYFGPGTRLTVT.

The chain recombines TRBV4-1 with TRBJ2-5; D possibly matches TRBD1 or TRBD2 (5 bases each). The CDR3 has 14 residues. V was cut by 8 bases and J by 4 bases, with 17 bases left in between. Germline assignment: CDR1 MGHRA and CDR2 YSYEKL. In DNA form, the CDR3 reads TGCGCCAGCCAGGACTCGGGGCGCGGAGAGACCCAGTACTTC. The encoded protein is CASQDSGRGETQYF.

V and J are TRBV11-3 and TRBJ2-1; D is unresolved. CDR1 and CDR2 (germline): SGHNT, YENEEA. With 0 bases removed from V and 5 bases from J, the gap between germline ends came to 8 bases. CDR3 length equals 14 residues. The CDR3 DNA reads TGTGCCAGCAGCTTAGATGGGCGTAACAATGAGCAGTTCTTC. This codes for CASSLDGRNNEQFF. The variable domain in full, completed from reference TRBV11-3 and TRBJ2-1, reads EAGVVQSPRYKIIEKKQPVAFWCNPISGHNTLYWYLQNLGQGPELLIRYENEEAVDDSQLPKDRFSAERLKGVDSTLKIQPAELGDSAVYLCASSLDGRNNEQFFGPGTRLTVL.

In this sample, this clone turned up once. The chain links TRBV5-1 to TRBJ2-5; 9 nucleotides align to TRBD2. Trimming removed 2 bases from V and 5 bases from J; junction bases left unmatched: 10. This CDR3 spans 16 amino acids. CDR1 is SGHRS and CDR2 is YFSETQ in the germline V gene. CDR3 sequence reads: CASSLVAGGIGETQYF. CDR3 DNA sequence: TGCGCCAGCAGCTTAGTCGCGGGAGGGATCGGGGAGACCCAGTACTTC. The variable domain in full, with the rest retrieved from reference TRBV5-1 and TRBJ2-5, is KAGVTQTPRYLIKTRGQQVTLSCSPISGHRSVSWYQQTPGQGLQFLFEYFSETQRNKGNFPGRFSGRQFSNSRSEMNVSTLELGDSALYLCASSLVAGGIGETQYFGPGTRLLVL.

This rearrangement joins TRBV6-5 to TRBJ2-3; TRBD2 matches 7 bases. Germline values: CDR1 MNHEY, CDR2 SVGAGI. V lost 8 bases and J lost 11; bases outside the gene matches: 7. The CDR3 totals 11 residues. CDR3 coding DNA: TGTGCCAGCGGTAGTTCTAGCGGGCAGTATTTT. It encodes CASGSSSGQYF.

J is TRBJ2-6 and V is TRBV5-6; D is uncertain. V was pared by 2 bases and J by 0 bases, with 15 bases between. CDR3 length equals 18 residues. CDR1 SGHDT and CDR2 YYEEEE come from the germline V gene. The CDR3 sequence: CASSLDRSAFSGANVLTF. The CDR3 nucleotides are TGTGCCAGCAGCTTAGATAGGTCCGCATTCTCTGGGGCCAACGTCCTGACTTTC.

The chain combines TRBV2 with TRBJ2-3; 14 bases fit TRBD2. The CDR3 is made up of 15 amino acids. J lost 7 bases, V lost 10 bases, and 10 bases had no gene match. Looked up from germline, CDR1 is SNHLY and CDR2 is FYNNEI. The CDR3 protein is CAITPGLAGVYTQYF. The DNA of the CDR3 is TGTGCCATAACTCCGGGACTAGCGGGAGTTTATACGCAGTATTTT.

V and J are TRBV30 and TRBJ1-1; the match to TRBD1 covers 9 bases. The germline V gene has CDR1 GTSNPN and CDR2 SVGIG (reference sequence). The length of the CDR3 is 14 residues. V trimming: 5 bases; J trimming: 7 bases; junction bases outside the gene matches: 11. CDR3 in amino acids: CAWGTGMGTGEAFF. The CDR3 nucleotides read TGTGCCTGGGGGACAGGGATGGGTACGGGTGAAGCTTTCTTT.

The V gene is TRBV9, the J gene TRBJ2-2, with 7 positions matching TRBD1. Germline V lookup: CDR1 SGDLS, CDR2 YYNGEE. The CDR3 is 15 residues long. V shed 5 bases and J 3 bases; nucleotides not matched to a gene: 7. The CDR3 sequence is CASSSQGRDTGELFF. In DNA form, the CDR3 reads TGTGCCAGCAGTTCACAGGGGAGAGACACCGGGGAGCTGTTTTTT. The entire variable domain, with the rest obtained from reference TRBV9 and TRBJ2-2, is as follows: DSGVTQTPKHLITATGQRVTLRCSPRSGDLSVYWYQQSLDQGLQFLIQYYNGEERAKGNILERFSAQQFPDLHSELNLSSLELGDSALYFCASSSQGRDTGELFFGEGSRLTVL.

In its sample, this clone was seen once. The chain recombines TRBV19 with TRBJ1-5; D is possibly TRBD1 (6 bases). Trimming took 7 bases from V and 7 from J, leaving 14 bases between them. Germline CDR1 and CDR2: LNHDA and SQIVND (reference sequence). This CDR3 has 13 amino acids. CDR3 nucleotides: TGTGCCAGTAACCAAGGGGGGCAACAGCCCCAGCATTTT. Protein: CASNQGGQQPQHF.

J is TRBJ1-5 and V is TRBV19, with a tentative D call TRBD1 (6 bases). Trimming took off 2 bases at V and 6 bases at J, with 20 bases between the two ends. Germline CDR1 LNHDA, CDR2 SQIVND (reference sequence). The CDR3 totals 17 residues. The CDR3 sequence is CASSIMGGRVPLQPQHF. The CDR3 bases are TGTGCCAGTAGTATAATGGGGGGCAGGGTTCCACTTCAGCCCCAGCATTTT.

The rearrangement uses TRBV28 and TRBJ2-2, with 8 nucleotides matching TRBD2. CDR1 and CDR2 (germline): MDHEN, SYDVKM. The CDR3 runs to 15 residues. Germline trimming cut 2 bases from V and 7 bases from J; bases unmatched to any gene: 6. The CDR3 loop is CASSLRTSFGGELFF. For the CDR3, the DNA is TGTGCCAGCAGTTTACGGACTAGCTTCGGCGGGGAGCTGTTTTTT.

The chain employs TRBV7-9 and TRBJ2-6; 10 nucleotides match TRBD1. Trimming cost V 5 bases and J 2 bases; bases outside gene matches: 6. The length of the CDR3 is 17 residues. Germline V CDR1 and CDR2: SEHNR, FQNEAQ (reference sequence). The DNA of the CDR3 is TGTGCCAGCAGCCACGACAGGGGGCGTGCTGGGGCCAACGTCCTGACTTTC. The encoded protein is CASSHDRGRAGANVLTF. Variable domain in full (rest from reference TRBV7-9 and TRBJ2-6): DTGVSQNPRHKITKRGQNVTFRCDPISEHNRLYWYRQTLGQGPEFLTYFQNEAQLEKSRLLSDRFSAERPKGSFSTLEIQRTEQGDSAMYLCASSHDRGRAGANVLTFGAGSRLTVL.

The chain joins TRBV28 to TRBJ2-3, with 9 bases identical to TRBD2. The CDR3 consists of 17 residues. Looked up from germline, CDR1 is MDHEN and CDR2 is SYDVKM. The junction had 10 bases not matched to a gene; V was cut back by 2 bases and J by 4 bases. The CDR3 protein is CASSLSGRPGAADTQYF. The CDR3 DNA reads as TGTGCCAGCAGTTTAAGCGGGAGGCCCGGGGCGGCAGATACGCAGTATTTT.

This chain connects TRBV5-6 to TRBJ2-1, with TRBD2 identical over 12 bases. With 0 bases clipped from V and 4 bases from J, the junction kept 5 bases outside the gene matches. Germline V CDR1 and CDR2: SGHDT, YYEEEE. This CDR3 has 17 residues. For the CDR3, the DNA is TGTGCCAGCAGCTTGGAACTAGCGGGGGGAACTTACAATGAGCAGTTCTTC. Its protein is CASSLELAGGTYNEQFF.

This CDR3 is CASSNGLEGTYEQYF. For the CDR3, the DNA is TGTGCCAGCAGTAACGGACTAGAGGGTACCTACGAGCAGTACTTC. The rearrangement joins TRBV28 to TRBJ2-7; TRBD2 matches at 7 bases. Per germline, CDR1 MDHEN and CDR2 SYDVKM. The CDR3 has 15 amino acids. Trimming cost V 5 bases and J 2 bases; bases outside gene matches: 9.